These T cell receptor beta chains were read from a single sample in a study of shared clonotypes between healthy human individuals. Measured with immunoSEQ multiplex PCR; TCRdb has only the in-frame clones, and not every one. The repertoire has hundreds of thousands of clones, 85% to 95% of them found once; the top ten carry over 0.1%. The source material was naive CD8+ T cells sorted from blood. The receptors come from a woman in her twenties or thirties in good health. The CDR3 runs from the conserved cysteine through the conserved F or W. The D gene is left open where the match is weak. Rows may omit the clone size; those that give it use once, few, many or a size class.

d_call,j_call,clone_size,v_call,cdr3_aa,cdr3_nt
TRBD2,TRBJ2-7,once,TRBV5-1,CASSITSGKGYEQYF,TGCGCCAGCAGCATTACTAGCGGGAAGGGCTACGAGCAGTACTTC
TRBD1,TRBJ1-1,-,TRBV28,CASSEPYDREGMNTEAFF,TGTGCCAGCAGTGAGCCCTATGACAGGGAGGGAATGAACACTGAAGCTTTCTTT
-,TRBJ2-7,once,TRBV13,CASSLLASAEQYF,TGTGCCAGCAGCTTACTCGCGTCGGCCGAGCAGTACTTC
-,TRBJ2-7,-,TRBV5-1,CASSPGSSSRSYEQYF,TGCGCCAGCAGCCCTGGGTCTAGTTCCAGGTCCTACGAGCAGTACTTC
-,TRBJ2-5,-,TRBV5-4,CASSSVETQYF,TGTGCCAGCAGCTCGGTGGAGACCCAGTACTTC
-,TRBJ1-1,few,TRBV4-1,CASSQDRGQEAFF,TGCGCCAGCAGCCAAGATCGGGGGCAAGAAGCTTTCTTT
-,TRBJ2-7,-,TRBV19,CASSIQTPSFIGEQYF,TGTGCCAGTAGTATCCAAACCCCATCCTTTATCGGCGAGCAGTACTTC
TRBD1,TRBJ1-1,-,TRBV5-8,CASSTQGGRDAFF,TGTGCCAGCAGCACACAGGGGGGCAGGGATGCTTTCTTT
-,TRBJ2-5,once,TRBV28,CASSLVVRETQYF,TGTGCCAGCAGTTTAGTGGTCCGGGAGACCCAGTACTTC
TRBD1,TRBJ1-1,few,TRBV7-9,CASRQGRTEAFF,TGTGCCAGCAGACAGGGGCGCACTGAAGCTTTCTTT
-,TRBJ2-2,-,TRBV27,CASSLIPGHGELFF,TGTGCCAGCAGTTTAATCCCGGGGCACGGGGAGCTGTTTTTT
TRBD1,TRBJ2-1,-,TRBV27,CASSRGQGYNEQFF,TGTGCCAGCAGTAGGGGACAGGGTTACAATGAGCAGTTCTTC
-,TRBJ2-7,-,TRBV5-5,CASSLRQARSYEQYF,TGTGCCAGCAGCTTACGACAGGCCCGGAGCTACGAGCAGTACTTC
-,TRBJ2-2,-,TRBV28,CASSFPGELFF,TGTGCCAGCAGTTTCCCCGGGGAGCTGTTTTTT
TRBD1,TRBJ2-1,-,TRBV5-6,CASSASGTGDNEQFF,TGTGCCAGCAGCGCAAGCGGGACAGGGGACAATGAGCAGTTCTTC
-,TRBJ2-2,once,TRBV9,CASSQRSLGTAGVANTGELFF,TGTGCCAGCAGCCAGCGTAGCCTTGGGACAGCGGGGGTCGCGAACACCGGGGAGCTGTTTTTT
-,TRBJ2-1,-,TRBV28,CASSRSYLDSANEQFF,TGTGCCAGCAGCCGATCGTATCTAGACTCGGCCAATGAGCAGTTCTTC
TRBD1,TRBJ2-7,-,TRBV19,CASTQGQGVSYEQYF,TGTGCCAGTACCCAAGGACAGGGGGTTTCCTACGAGCAGTACTTC
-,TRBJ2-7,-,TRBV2,CASSGGGRFTYEQYF,TGTGCCAGCAGTGGAGGGGGACGGTTTACCTACGAGCAGTACTTC
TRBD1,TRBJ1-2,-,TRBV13,CASSLWTGGFFGDGYTF,TGTGCCAGCAGCTTATGGACAGGGGGTTTTTTTGGGGATGGCTACACCTTC
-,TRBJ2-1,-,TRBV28,CASSLDGAEQFF,TGTGCCAGCAGTTTAGACGGGGCTGAGCAGTTCTTC
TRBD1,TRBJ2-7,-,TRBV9,CASSAGGPSYEQYF,TGTGCCAGCAGCGCAGGGGGCCCCTCCTACGAGCAGTACTTC
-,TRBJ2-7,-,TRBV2,CASIKGHEQYF,TGTGCCAGCATCAAGGGCCACGAGCAGTACTTC
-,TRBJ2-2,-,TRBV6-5,CASSLLGPGELFF,TGTGCCAGCAGCCTCCTTGGTCCCGGGGAGCTGTTTTTT
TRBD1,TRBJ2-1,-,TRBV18,CASSPGQTSSYNEQFF,TGTGCCAGCTCACCGGGACAGACAAGCTCCTACAATGAGCAGTTCTTC
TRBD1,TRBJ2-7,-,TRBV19,CASSLTGGYEQYF,TGTGCCAGTAGTCTAACAGGGGGCTACGAGCAGTACTTC
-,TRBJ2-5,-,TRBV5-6,CASSLPSSSETQYF,TGTGCCAGCAGCTTGCCCAGCAGTTCGGAGACCCAGTACTTC
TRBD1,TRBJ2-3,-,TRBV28,CASSLRFRQGVQYF,TGTGCCAGCAGTTTAAGATTCCGACAGGGCGTGCAGTATTTT
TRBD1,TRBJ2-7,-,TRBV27,CASSPPGQGVYEQYF,TGTGCCAGCAGTCCACCGGGACAGGGGGTCTACGAGCAGTACTTC
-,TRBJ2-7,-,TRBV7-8,CASSILGRNVYEQYF,TGTGCCAGCAGCATACTTGGTCGAAATGTATACGAGCAGTACTTC
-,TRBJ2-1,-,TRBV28,CASSNPTTSYEQFF,TGTGCCAGCAGCAACCCCACCACTAGTTATGAGCAGTTCTTC
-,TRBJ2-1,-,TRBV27,CASSLLQGHEQFF,TGTGCCAGCAGCCTACTACAGGGACATGAGCAGTTCTTC
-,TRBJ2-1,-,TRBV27,CASSGHNEQFF,TGTGCCAGCAGTGGGCACAATGAGCAGTTCTTC
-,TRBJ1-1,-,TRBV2,CASSEQVWGKGTEAFF,TGTGCCAGCAGTGAACAGGTTTGGGGGAAAGGCACTGAAGCTTTCTTT
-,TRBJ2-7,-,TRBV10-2,CASSESRDSTYEQYF,TGCGCCAGCAGTGAGTCCAGAGACAGCACCTACGAGCAGTACTTC
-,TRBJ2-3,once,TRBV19,CASSMGVGTDTQYF,TGTGCCAGTAGTATGGGCGTGGGCACAGATACGCAGTATTTT
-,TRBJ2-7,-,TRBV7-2,CASSLAFSGSYEQYF,TGTGCCAGCAGCTTAGCTTTTTCCGGCAGCTACGAGCAGTACTTC